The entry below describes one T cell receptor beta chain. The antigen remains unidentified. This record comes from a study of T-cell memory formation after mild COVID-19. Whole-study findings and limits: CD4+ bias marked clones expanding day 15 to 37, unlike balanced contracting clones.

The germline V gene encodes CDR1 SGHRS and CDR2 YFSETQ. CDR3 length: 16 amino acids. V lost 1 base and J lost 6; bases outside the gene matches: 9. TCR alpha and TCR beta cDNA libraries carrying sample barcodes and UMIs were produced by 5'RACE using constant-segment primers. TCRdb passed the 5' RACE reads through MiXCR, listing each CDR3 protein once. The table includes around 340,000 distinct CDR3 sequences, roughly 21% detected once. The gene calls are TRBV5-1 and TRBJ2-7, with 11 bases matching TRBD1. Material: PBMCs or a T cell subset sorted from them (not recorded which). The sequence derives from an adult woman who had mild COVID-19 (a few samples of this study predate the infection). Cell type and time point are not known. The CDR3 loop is CASSLSPGQGGREQYF. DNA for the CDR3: TGCGCCAGCAGCTTGTCACCGGGACAGGGGGGACGCGAGCAGTACTTC.